Sequencing of this T cell receptor beta chain was carried out in a study of vaccination effects on CD4 cells after COVID-19. Isolating CD4+ T cells followed ten to eleven days of culture. Comments on this clone: The antigen remains undetermined.

The V gene lost 1 base and the J gene lost 0 bases, with 10 bases spanning the gap. The CDR3 runs 17 residues. Germline assignment: CDR1 LGHDT and CDR2 YNNKEL (reference sequence). Profiling relied on immunoSEQ multiplex PCR, and the TCRdb table lists in-frame clones only, not all of them. The sample has about 30,000 clones; 55% to 65% are singletons. This chain uses TRBV3-1 (or the pseudogene TRBV3-2) with TRBJ2-6; a weak D match, TRBD2 (6 bases). The sample in question was CD4+ T cells from PBMCs cultured without peptide, obtained before COVID-19 vaccination. This TCR came from a human donor who received a COVID-19 vaccine. CDR3 sequence reads: CASSQGGTLSGANVLTF. As DNA, the CDR3 is TGTGCCAGCAGCCAAGGGGGGACTCTCTCTGGGGCCAACGTCCTGACTTTC.